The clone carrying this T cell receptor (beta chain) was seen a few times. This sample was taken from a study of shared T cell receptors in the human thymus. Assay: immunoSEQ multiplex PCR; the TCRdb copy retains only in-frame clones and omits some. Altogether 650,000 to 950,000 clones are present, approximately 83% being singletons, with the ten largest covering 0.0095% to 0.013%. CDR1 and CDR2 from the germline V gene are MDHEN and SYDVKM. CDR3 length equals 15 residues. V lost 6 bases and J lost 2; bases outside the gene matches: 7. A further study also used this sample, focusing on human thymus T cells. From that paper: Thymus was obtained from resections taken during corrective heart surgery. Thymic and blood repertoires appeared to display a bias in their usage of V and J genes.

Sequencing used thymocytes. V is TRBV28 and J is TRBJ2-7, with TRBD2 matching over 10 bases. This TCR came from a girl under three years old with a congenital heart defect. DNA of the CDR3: TGTGCCAGCAGCAACTTAGCGGGGGGACCCTACGAGCAGTACTTC. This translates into CASSNLAGGPYEQYF.